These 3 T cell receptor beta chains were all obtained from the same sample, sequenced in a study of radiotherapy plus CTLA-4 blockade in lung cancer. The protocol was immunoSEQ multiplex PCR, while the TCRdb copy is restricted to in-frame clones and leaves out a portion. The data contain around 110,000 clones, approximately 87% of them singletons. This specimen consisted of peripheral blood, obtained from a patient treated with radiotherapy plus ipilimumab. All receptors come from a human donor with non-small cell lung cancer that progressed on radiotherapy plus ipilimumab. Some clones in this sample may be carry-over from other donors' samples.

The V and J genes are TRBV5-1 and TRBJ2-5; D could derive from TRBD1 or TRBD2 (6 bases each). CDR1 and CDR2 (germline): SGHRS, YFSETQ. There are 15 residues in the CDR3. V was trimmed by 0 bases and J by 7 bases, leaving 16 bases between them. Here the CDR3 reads CASSLDSRGLGTQYF. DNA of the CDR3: TGCGCCAGCAGCTTGGATTCTCGGGGGCTGGGGACCCAGTACTTC.

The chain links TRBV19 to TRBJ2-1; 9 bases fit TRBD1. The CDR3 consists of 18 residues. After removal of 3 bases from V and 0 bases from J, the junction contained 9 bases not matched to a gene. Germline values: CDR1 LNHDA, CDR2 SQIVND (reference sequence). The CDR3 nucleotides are TGTGCCAGTAGTATTTACGGGACAGGGTCCGGCTCCTACAATGAGCAGTTCTTC. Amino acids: CASSIYGTGSGSYNEQFF.

The CDR3, as DNA: TGTGCCAGCAGCCAAGACCCAGACAGGGGAGGTGAGGTAGAGACCCAGTACTTC. As protein: CASSQDPDRGGEVETQYF. The rearrangement uses TRBV4-2 and TRBJ2-5; 8 bases align to TRBD1. The CDR3 totals 18 residues. Germline assignment: CDR1 LGHNA and CDR2 YNFKEQ. J gave up 4 bases and V 0 bases, and 13 bases lay outside the gene matches.